This TCR beta chain was retrieved from a study of blood T cell repertoires in COVID-19. Looking at the study overall: Collection of acute and convalescent COVID-19 samples took place in the United States, Italy and Spain. T cells, B-cell-depleted T cells, or PBMCs provided the cDNA or gDNA that served as material.

Germline V gene sequence: CDR1 LNHNV, CDR2 YYDKDF (reference sequence). Trimming cost V 0 bases and J 1 base, with 10 bases left between them. CDR3 length equals 15 residues. This clone came up once. Authors' analysis steps: It was from reference gene primer amplification that nucleated cell counts were estimated. The table came from immunoSEQ multiplex PCR; TCRdb's copy has only in-frame clones and leaves some out. That table is the source of V, J and clone size, and D and trimming were worked out from the DNA. The sample shows 170,000 or so clones, approximately 91% of them seen only once. Sequenced sample: peripheral blood. The rearrangement links TRBV15 to TRBJ2-7, with TRBD2 as a possible D gene (6 bases). The receptor's source is a man between 45 and 60 years old with acute or convalescent COVID-19. The CDR3 protein is CATSRDPAGSYEQYF. The CDR3 DNA reads TGTGCCACCAGCAGAGATCCAGCGGGTTCCTACGAGCAGTACTTC. Full variable domain (remainder filled in from reference TRBV15 and TRBJ2-7): DAMVIQNPRYQVTQFGKPVTLSCSQTLNHNVMYWYQQKSSQAPKLLFHYYDKDFNNEADTPDNFQSRRPNTSFCFLDIRSPGLGDTAMYLCATSRDPAGSYEQYFGPGTRLTVT.